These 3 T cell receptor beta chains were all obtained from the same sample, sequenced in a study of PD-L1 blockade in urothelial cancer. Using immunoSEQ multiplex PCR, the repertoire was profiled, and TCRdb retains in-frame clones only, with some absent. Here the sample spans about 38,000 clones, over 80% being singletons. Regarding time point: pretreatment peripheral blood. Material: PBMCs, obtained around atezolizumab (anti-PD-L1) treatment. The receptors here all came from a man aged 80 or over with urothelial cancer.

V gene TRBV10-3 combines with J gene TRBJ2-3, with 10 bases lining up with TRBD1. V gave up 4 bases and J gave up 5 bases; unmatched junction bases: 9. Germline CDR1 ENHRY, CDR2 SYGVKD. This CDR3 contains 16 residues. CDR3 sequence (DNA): TGTGCCATCAGTGTTCAGCCGGGACAGGGGAAAGATACGCAGTATTTT. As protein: CAISVQPGQGKDTQYF.

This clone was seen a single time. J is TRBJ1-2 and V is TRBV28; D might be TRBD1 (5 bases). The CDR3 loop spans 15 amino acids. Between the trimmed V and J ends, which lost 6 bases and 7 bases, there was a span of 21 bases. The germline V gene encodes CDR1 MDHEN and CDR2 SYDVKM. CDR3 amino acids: CASSPGGGRKRGYTF. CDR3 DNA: TGTGCCAGCAGCCCGGGGGGGGGACGGAAGCGTGGCTACACCTTC.

The CDR3 reads CASRGQVNTEAFF. The DNA of the CDR3 is TGCGCCAGCAGAGGACAGGTGAACACTGAAGCTTTCTTT. The gene calls are TRBV10-2 and TRBJ1-1; 7 positions agree with TRBD1. V lost 6 bases to trimming and J lost 0 bases; unmatched junction nucleotides: 1. Per the germline V gene, CDR1 is WSHSY and CDR2 is SAAADI. The CDR3 length is 13 residues.